The 22 T cell receptor beta chains reported below all come from one sample, sequenced in a study of OX40 agonist ivuxolimab in advanced cancers. Here immunoSEQ multiplex PCR was the method, and the copy in TCRdb shows in-frame clones only, minus some. The sample carries over 30,000 clones, 82% recorded once. Sequencing was performed on CD4+ or CD8+ T cells sorted from blood, taken in a trial of the OX40 agonist ivuxolimab. The receptors originated from an adult with an advanced solid tumor such as melanoma, head and neck, liver or kidney cancer.

The J gene is TRBJ2-7, the V gene TRBV28, with D perhaps TRBD1 or TRBD2 (7 bases each). Germline-derived CDR1 and CDR2 are MDHEN and SYDVKM. V was trimmed by 4 bases and J by 2 bases, leaving 15 bases between them. This CDR3 has 15 amino acids. The CDR3 DNA follows: TGTGCCAGCAGTTCGGGGGGACAGAGCCCCTACGAGCAGTACTTC. It yields the protein CASSSGGQSPYEQYF.

The chain joins TRBV28 to TRBJ2-7; D is unresolved. The germline gives CDR1 MDHEN, CDR2 SYDVKM. Deletions cut 2 bases from V and 2 bases from J, with 13 bases between. The CDR3 is 15 residues long. The CDR3 is CASSLKGGWPYEQYF. The DNA for the CDR3 is TGTGCCAGCAGTTTAAAGGGTGGGTGGCCCTACGAGCAGTACTTC.

This clone was recorded once. The chain combines TRBV9 with TRBJ2-7; perhaps D is TRBD1 or TRBD2 (5 bases each). The CDR3 loop spans 14 amino acids. V was shortened by 0 bases and J by 3 bases, with 10 bases between the two germline ends. In germline, CDR1 is SGDLS, CDR2 YYNGEE. The CDR3 nucleotides read TGTGCCAGCAGCGTAGCCCCGGGGCTCTACGAGCAGTACTTC. Translation gives CASSVAPGLYEQYF. The variable domain in full, completed from reference TRBV9 and TRBJ2-7, reads DSGVTQTPKHLITATGQRVTLRCSPRSGDLSVYWYQQSLDQGLQFLIQYYNGEERAKGNILERFSAQQFPDLHSELNLSSLELGDSALYFCASSVAPGLYEQYFGPGTRLTVT.

V usage is TRBV7-9 and J usage is TRBJ2-7, with TRBD2 as a possible D gene (6 bases). This CDR3 region has 14 residues. Trimming took off 1 base at V and 2 bases at J, with 9 bases between the two ends. The germline V gene encodes CDR1 SEHNR and CDR2 FQNEAQ (reference sequence). This CDR3 is CASSLGGVTYEQYF. The CDR3 region has the DNA TGTGCCAGCAGCTTAGGGGGGGTCACCTACGAGCAGTACTTC.

The chain combines TRBV7-9 with TRBJ2-3; D is ambiguous. From germline, CDR1 is SEHNR and CDR2 FQNEAQ (reference sequence). This CDR3 spans 12 amino acids. V lost 1 base and J lost 8, with 7 bases in between. CDR3 in amino acids: CASSLELVTQYF. CDR3 DNA sequence: TGTGCCAGCAGCTTAGAGTTAGTTACGCAGTATTTT.

This chain joins TRBV27 and TRBJ2-2, with D unresolved. Looked up from germline, CDR1 is MNHEY and CDR2 is SMNVEV (reference sequence). V gave up 5 bases and J gave up 8 bases, with 18 bases separating them. CDR3 length: 15 amino acids. The CDR3 region is CASSPDIPGPGELFF. The CDR3 DNA sequence: TGTGCCAGCAGTCCCGACATTCCAGGACCGGGGGAGCTGTTTTTT.

The gene calls are TRBV5-6 and TRBJ2-3; D is perhaps TRBD1 (5 bases). Trimming took 6 bases from V and 0 from J, leaving 14 bases between them. The V gene's germline CDR1 is SGHDT and CDR2 YYEEEE. This CDR3 is 15 amino acids long. CDR3 nucleotides: TGTGCCAGCAAGGGGAACACTTATAGCACAGATACGCAGTATTTT. This codes for CASKGNTYSTDTQYF.

The chain combines TRBV28 with TRBJ1-4, with a possible D match to TRBD1 (6 bases). The germline CDR1 and CDR2 sequences are MDHEN and SYDVKM. V lost 5 bases and J lost 6, with 16 bases in between. The CDR3 runs 15 residues. The CDR3 nucleotides read TGTGCCAGCAGTCCTAGGGGGACAAAATATGAAAAACTGTTTTTT. Translation gives CASSPRGTKYEKLFF.

The genes are TRBV7-6 and TRBJ1-2; D might be TRBD1 (6 bases). Looked up from germline, CDR1 is SGHVS and CDR2 is FNYEAQ. Trimming left V 1 base short and J 3 bases short, with 6 bases between. The length of the CDR3 is 13 residues. This CDR3 reads CASSLGTDYGYTF. The CDR3 DNA is TGTGCCAGCAGCTTAGGGACAGACTATGGCTACACCTTC.

Written as DNA, the CDR3 is TGTGCCAGCAGCATCTCCGGGGCTTACGAGCAGTACTTC. Translated, it gives CASSISGAYEQYF. V usage is TRBV7-3 and J usage is TRBJ2-7; D may correspond to TRBD1 or TRBD2 (5 bases each). Germline V gives CDR1 SGHTA, CDR2 FQGTGA. V gave up 5 bases and J gave up 4 bases, with 12 bases separating them. The CDR3 extends over 13 amino acids.

The V and J genes are TRBV5-5 and TRBJ1-5; no definite D call. Germline assignment: CDR1 SGHKS and CDR2 YYEKEE (reference sequence). CDR3 length: 14 residues. Deletions cut 4 bases from V and 4 bases from J, with 12 bases between. The CDR3 DNA reads TGTGCCAGCAGCGGGGTCCTAGGGAATCAGCCCCAGCATTTT. Amino acids: CASSGVLGNQPQHF.

CDR3 bases: TGCGCCAGCAACCTAGGGGCTAGTTTGTCCTACGAGCAGTACTTC. Its translation is CASNLGASLSYEQYF. The V gene is TRBV10-2, the J gene TRBJ2-7; the D gene is possibly TRBD1 (5 bases). V was shortened by 7 bases and J by 1 base, with 17 bases between the two germline ends. The CDR3 runs 15 residues. Germline V CDR1 and CDR2: WSHSY, SAAADI.

The V gene is TRBV27, the J gene TRBJ2-7; 9 positions agree with TRBD1. The germline V gene encodes CDR1 MNHEY and CDR2 SMNVEV (reference sequence). Unmatched junction bases numbered 3, after V lost 4 bases and J lost 5 bases. The CDR3 has 13 amino acids. As DNA, the CDR3 is TGTGCCAGCAGTTGGACAGGGGACGACGAGCAGTACTTC. This sequence encodes CASSWTGDDEQYF.

V usage is TRBV4-1 and J usage is TRBJ2-2, with TRBD1 identical over 7 bases. Germline V gene lookup returns CDR1 MGHRA and CDR2 YSYEKL. V shed 1 base, J shed 6 bases, and the junction held 8 bases outside the gene matches. The CDR3 length is 16 residues. CDR3 amino acids: CASSQVSGGWPGELFF. CDR3 DNA sequence: TGCGCCAGCAGCCAAGTCTCAGGGGGTTGGCCCGGGGAGCTGTTTTTT.

The chain links TRBV4-1 to TRBJ2-7; 8 nucleotides match TRBD1. The J segment lost 3 bases and the V segment lost 1 base, leaving 5 bases of the junction unmatched. This CDR3 has 15 residues. The germline V gene encodes CDR1 MGHRA and CDR2 YSYEKL. CDR3 sequence: CASSQVRTGRYEQYF. As DNA, the CDR3 is TGCGCCAGCAGCCAAGTTAGGACAGGGCGCTACGAGCAGTACTTC.

The gene calls are TRBV11-2 and TRBJ2-1; D perhaps matches TRBD1 (8 bases). The V end was cut by 1 base, the J end by 5 bases, with 15 bases between. Germline CDR1 reads SGHAT; CDR2 reads FQNNGV. This CDR3 comprises 16 residues. This CDR3 reads CASSLATGGVHNEQFF. The CDR3 nucleotides read TGTGCCAGCAGCTTAGCAACAGGGGGGGTACACAATGAGCAGTTCTTC.

This sequence joins TRBV25-1 and TRBJ2-7; 9 bases match TRBD2. This CDR3 spans 14 amino acids. Germline lookup yields CDR1 MGHDK and CDR2 SYGVNS. The junction had 3 bases not matched to a gene; V was cut back by 5 bases and J by 1 base. The CDR3 sequence: CASSWSGGSYEQYF. As DNA, the CDR3 is TGTGCCAGCAGTTGGAGCGGGGGGTCCTACGAGCAGTACTTC.

V gene TRBV5-1 combines with J gene TRBJ2-1; D may be TRBD1 (6 bases). The CDR3 has 13 amino acids. Germline V CDR1 and CDR2: SGHRS, YFSETQ. V was clipped by 1 base and J by 8 bases, with 10 bases between them. CDR3 DNA: TGCGCCAGCAGCTTGCAGGGGATGGATGAGCAGTTCTTC. Protein product: CASSLQGMDEQFF.

The chain has TRBV27 and TRBJ2-3, with TRBD2 matching over 8 bases. Losses at the gene ends were 8 bases for V and 1 base for J; bases not matched to a gene: 2. In germline, CDR1 is MNHEY, CDR2 SMNVEV (reference sequence). The CDR3 length is 13 residues. The CDR3 DNA is TGTGCCAGCCAAGCGGGGGGCACAGATACGCAGTATTTT. Amino acids: CASQAGGTDTQYF.

This clone was seen only a few times. The chain carries TRBV6-5 and TRBJ1-2; TRBD1 matches at 10 bases. The CDR3 runs to 13 residues. V gave up 4 bases and J gave up 6 bases; unmatched junction bases: 2. Germline lookup yields CDR1 MNHEY and CDR2 SVGAGI. The CDR3 loop is CASSSTGGNGYTF. In DNA, the CDR3 is TGTGCCAGCAGTTCGACAGGGGGCAATGGCTACACCTTC.

The rearrangement joins TRBV27 to TRBJ2-2; D possibly corresponds to TRBD1 (6 bases). Germline CDR1 and CDR2: MNHEY and SMNVEV (reference sequence). V lost 2 bases, J lost 8 bases, and 9 bases lay in between. The CDR3 runs 13 residues. The CDR3 is CASSLGGRGELFF. CDR3 DNA sequence: TGTGCCAGCAGTTTAGGGGGCAGGGGGGAGCTGTTTTTT.

CDR3 in amino acids: CASSDNGQYGYTF. The CDR3, as DNA: TGTGCCAGCAGCGACAATGGACAGTATGGCTACACCTTC. This chain connects TRBV7-8 to TRBJ1-2, with D tentatively TRBD1 (6 bases). V was cut by 5 bases and J by 5 bases, with 12 bases left in between. The CDR3 runs to 13 residues. Germline CDR1 reads SGHVS; CDR2 reads FQNEAQ.